The 18 T cell receptor beta chains in this list originate from one sample, sequenced in a study of blood T cells in healthy people across ages. A J-beta primer mix and a sample-barcoded 5' primer were used in a second PCR of about 6 to 12 cycles. TCRdb independently ran MiXCR on the 5' RACE reads; one entry per CDR3 protein. The table has fewer than 1,200,000 distinct CDR3 sequences, under 30% seen once. These data also featured in a second study, about T cells of mothers and their children.

The sequencing sample was made of blood. The source of these receptors is a girl aged 2-10 years in good health.

This sequence joins TRBV7-2 and TRBJ1-2; tentatively, D is TRBD1 (5 bases). Per the germline V gene, CDR1 is SGHTA and CDR2 is FQGNSA. Trimming took off 7 bases at V and 4 bases at J, with 16 bases between the two ends. This CDR3 is 14 amino acids long. This CDR3 reads CASNPDGGPYGYTF. The CDR3 DNA reads as TGTGCCAGCAACCCCGACGGGGGTCCCTATGGCTACACCTTC.

In this sample, this clonotype turned up a few times. At one of its ends the junction is not consistent with the germline gene, which may arise from a read error. This chain links TRBV6-1 with TRBJ1-6; D unresolved. Germline CDR1 MNHNS, CDR2 SASEGT. The CDR3 contains 11 residues. Written as DNA, the CDR3 is TGTGCCAGCAATGAAGGTTCACCCCTCCACTTT. As protein: CASNEGSPLHF.

V and J are TRBV7-9 and TRBJ1-2, with D perhaps TRBD1 (5 bases). The CDR3 contains 17 residues. V was shortened by 8 bases and J by 0 bases, with 22 bases between the two germline ends. Germline-derived CDR1 and CDR2 are SEHNR and FQNEAQ (reference sequence). This CDR3 reads CASQGAAERGANYGYTF. The CDR3 nucleotides are TGTGCCAGCCAAGGGGCCGCCGAAAGGGGAGCTAACTATGGCTACACCTTC.

The CDR3 region has the DNA TGCGCCAGCAGCATCGGGACTATGACCACAGATACGCAGTATTTT. Its protein product is CASSIGTMTTDTQYF. This rearrangement joins TRBV5-1 to TRBJ2-3; 7 bases map to TRBD2. Germline V gives CDR1 SGHRS, CDR2 YFSETQ. This CDR3 spans 15 amino acids. Trimming at V came to 4 bases and at J to 2 bases, leaving 7 bases not matched to a gene.

The chain couples TRBV7-2 to TRBJ1-4; D is perhaps TRBD1 (5 bases). The CDR3 has 14 residues. Between the trimmed V and J ends, which lost 5 bases and 3 bases, there was a span of 10 bases. CDR1 is SGHTA and CDR2 is FQGNSA in the germline V gene. As DNA, the CDR3 is TGTGCCAGCAGCCGAATGGGGCCTAATGAAAAACTGTTTTTT. Protein sequence: CASSRMGPNEKLFF.

This clonotype has only a few counts. The J gene is TRBJ1-5, the V gene TRBV6-6; D perhaps matches TRBD1 (6 bases). This CDR3 is built from 14 residues. Germline V gives CDR1 MNHNY, CDR2 SVGAGI (reference sequence). Trimming shortened V by 2 bases and J by 5 bases, and 10 bases separated the two germline ends. The CDR3 is CASSYRPGDQPQHF. The CDR3 nucleotides read TGTGCCAGCAGTTACCGGCCAGGGGATCAGCCCCAGCATTTT.

The CDR3 DNA is TGCAGCGTTGCGACAGCACTAGCGGCCGCGAACACCGGGGAGCTGTTTTTT. It translates to CSVATALAAANTGELFF. The chain is built from TRBV29-1 and TRBJ2-2; 8 positions match TRBD2. The CDR3 has 17 amino acids. Germline loops: CDR1 SQVTM, CDR2 ANQGSEA. Losses at the gene ends were 4 bases for V and 0 bases for J; bases not matched to a gene: 10.

The chain has TRBV24-1 and TRBJ2-2; 9 nucleotides align to TRBD1. Germline CDR1 and CDR2: KGHDR and SFDVKD. The CDR3 has 16 amino acids. The V and J ends lost 4 bases and 1 base, in that order; junction bases with no gene match: 3. The CDR3 region has the DNA TGTGCCACCAGTGAACGGGGACAGGGGAACACCGGGGAGCTGTTTTTT. Encoded protein: CATSERGQGNTGELFF.

With respect to this clonotype: The DNA is left out, because the CDR3 cannot be placed on it with certainty; the CDR3 is given as TCRdb lists it. V gene TRBV21-1 combines with J gene TRBJ2-7. TRBV21-1 is tagged as a pseudogene. With termini counted, the CDR3 has 16 amino acids. CDR3 residues: CASSNVGSGSTYEQYF.

The CDR3 here is CASSRDERETQYF. CDR3 nucleotide sequence: TGTGCCAGCAGCCGAGACGAAAGGGAGACCCAGTACTTC. This chain links TRBV9 with TRBJ2-5, with D unresolved. The germline gives CDR1 SGDLS, CDR2 YYNGEE. The V and J ends lost 4 bases and 5 bases respectively, with 12 bases between them. The CDR3 consists of 13 residues.

The sample holds a few counts of this clonotype. V usage is TRBV5-1 and J usage is TRBJ2-7; 8 bases fit TRBD2. This CDR3 spans 14 amino acids. The germline CDR1 and CDR2 sequences are SGHRS and YFSETQ. Trimming cost V 2 bases and J 3 bases; bases outside gene matches: 4. DNA for the CDR3: TGCGCCAGCAGCTTAGGACTAGCCTACTACGAGCAGTACTTC. Its translation: CASSLGLAYYEQYF.

There are a few counts of this clonotype. This chain links TRBV5-5 with TRBJ2-7; maybe TRBD2 (5 bases). CDR3 length equals 16 residues. Germline-derived CDR1 and CDR2 are SGHKS and YYEKEE (reference sequence). Trimming shortened V by 2 bases and J by 2 bases, and 17 bases separated the two germline ends. For the CDR3, the DNA is TGTGCCAGCAGCTTAACTCAGTTCGGGAAGACCTACGAGCAGTACTTC. Its protein is CASSLTQFGKTYEQYF.

The genes are TRBV20-1 and TRBJ1-1; no firm D call. This CDR3 has 18 residues. V lost 0 bases and J 4 bases, leaving 24 bases between the germline ends. Germline CDR1 and CDR2: DFQATT and SNEGSKA (reference sequence). CDR3 DNA: TGCAGTGCTAGAGAATTAAAGGGAATTTACGACCTTGGCACTGAAGCTTTCTTT. This codes for CSARELKGIYDLGTEAFF.

This clonotype was seen only a few times. The gene calls are TRBV28 and TRBJ2-5, with TRBD2 matching over 14 bases. The V gene end was trimmed by 3 bases and the J gene end by 5 bases; junction bases not matched to a gene: 11. The CDR3 is 18 residues long. Germline V CDR1 and CDR2: MDHEN, SYDVKM. The CDR3 protein is CASSLVGGTSGSWETQYF. The CDR3 DNA reads as TGTGCCAGCAGTTTGGTGGGGGGGACTAGCGGGAGTTGGGAGACCCAGTACTTC.

This clonotype showed up just a few times. The J gene is TRBJ1-2, the V gene TRBV20-1; possibly TRBD1 for D (5 bases). The CDR3 is 15 residues long. Deletions cut 5 bases from V and 5 bases from J, with 21 bases between. Germline assignment: CDR1 DFQATT and CDR2 SNEGSKA (reference sequence). CDR3 bases: TGCAGTGCTCCTAGAGACACAGACGCAGGGTATGGCTACACCTTC. Translated: CSAPRDTDAGYGYTF.

This clonotype was observed a few times. The chain couples TRBV10-3 to TRBJ2-7, with TRBD2 as a possible D gene (6 bases). Trimming left V 7 bases short and J 6 bases short, with 28 bases between. Germline V gives CDR1 ENHRY, CDR2 SYGVKD. The CDR3 has 17 amino acids. The CDR3 here is CAINARDPGTSPIEQYF. CDR3 in DNA: TGTGCCATCAATGCGAGGGACCCCGGGACTTCCCCTATCGAGCAGTACTTC.

The chain couples TRBV27 to TRBJ2-5; the D is unclear. The J call is uncertain, as TRBJ2-7 better fits the DNA end. Germline CDR1 MNHEY, CDR2 SMNVEV (reference sequence). This CDR3 has 12 residues. CDR3 sequence reads: CASRNNPYEQYF. The CDR3 nucleotides are TGTGCCAGCAGGAACAACCCATACGAGCAGTACTTC.

This clonotype has more than one count but fewer than ten. The chain couples TRBV3-1 to TRBJ2-5; D is ambiguous. This CDR3 is 15 amino acids long. V was pared by 0 bases and J by 0 bases, with 8 bases between. The germline gives CDR1 LGHDT, CDR2 YNNKEL (reference sequence). CDR3 amino acids: CASSQDKKYQETQYF. CDR3 bases: TGTGCCAGCAGCCAAGATAAAAAGTACCAAGAGACCCAGTACTTC.